The entry below describes one TCR beta chain. The sample holds a few counts of this clonotype. The antigen it recognizes is unknown. Per-base qualities were not stored, and no clone one base away is much larger. This sample is drawn from a study of response to subunit inactivated influenza vaccine (dated by TCRdb to about 2018). Broadly, across the study: To follow how T cells responded to a trivalent subunit inactivated influenza vaccine, the researchers relied on deep quantitative profiling of the T cell receptor repertoire.

Read against the paper, the sample's time point label means: approximately 47 days after influenza vaccine administration. Summary of the overall study and its limitations: The authors suggested that each seasonal influenza vaccination may recruit only a limited number of new T cells.

Libraries were built with RT-PCR. Sequencing used an Illumina HiSeq 2500. The raw public reads went through TCRdb reprocessing: fastp at Q25, MiXCR clone calling, in-frame beta chains kept. Rows merge per CDR3 protein into single entries with the most common DNA and genes. The sample table holds about 160,000 distinct CDR3 sequences, of which approximately 10% were seen once. The leading ten clones occupy 9.5% to 15% of the sample. From cysteine to phenylalanine, the CDR3 is 16 amino acids long. Only the CDR3 region is kept as DNA, spanning 48 bases read in frame from base 1. CDR1 is given as SGHTA and CDR2 as FQGNSA, both from the germline V gene. V and J lose 5 bases and 1 base, and a span of 15 bases separates them.

Sample: non-naive T cells sorted from PBMCs, taken around seven weeks after vaccination. The sample's cell subset or site label, in plain terms: memory T cell fraction. The TCR was taken from a man aged 50 to 59 who received an inactivated influenza vaccine. Donor details come from another sample of the same person, matched by shared clones. The receptor chain draws on TRBV7-2 and TRBJ2-4; no D gene can be assigned with confidence. The CDR3 reads CASSPGPVGAKNIQYF. The nucleotides are TGTGCCAGCAGCCCCGGGCCGGTTGGGGCCAAAAACATTCAGTACTTC.